A single sample gave rise to the 30 T cell receptor beta chains below, sequenced in a study of T cell repertoires in aging, cancer and after chemotherapy. Amplification of TCR beta used genomic DNA extracted from peripheral blood. A mixed TRB-A/B primer pool amplified rearranged TRB by multiplex touch-down PCR. TCRdb re-called the multiplex PCR reads through MiXCR, storing one row per CDR3 protein. Of around 5,000 distinct CDR3 sequences in the sample, around 22% were seen once. The specimen was blood. These receptors came from a human donor with a blood cancer.

This clonotype is categorized as medium-sized (0.01 to 0.1%). This chain connects TRBV24-1 to TRBJ2-2; D ambiguous. The CDR3 covers 14 residues. Trimming took off 3 bases at V and 6 bases at J, with 10 bases between the two ends. Germline CDR1 reads KGHDR; CDR2 reads SFDVKD. The CDR3 DNA follows: TGTGCCACCAGTGATCCTCAGGTCTCCGGGGAGCTGTTTTTT. Protein product: CATSDPQVSGELFF.

In this sample, this clonotype is medium-sized. The chain recombines TRBV11-3 with TRBJ2-7, with D perhaps TRBD1 or TRBD2 (6 bases each). Germline V gene data show CDR1 as SGHNT and CDR2 as YENEEA. V lost 1 base, J lost 7 bases, and 17 bases lay in between. CDR3 size: 15 residues. Here the CDR3 reads CASSLGRVGGVEQYF. The CDR3 DNA reads TGTGCCAGCAGCTTAGGTAGGGTCGGGGGCGTGGAGCAGTACTTC.

On this clonotype itself: A much more abundant neighbour one base away suggests this may be a read error. The chain carries TRBV6-4 and TRBJ2-1, with TRBD1 as a possible D gene (7 bases). Germline V gene lookup returns CDR1 MRHNA and CDR2 SNTAGT. Trimming stripped 4 bases from V and 9 bases from J, with 19 bases between. This CDR3 is 15 amino acids long. CDR3: CASSGGTVELGEQFF. For the CDR3, the DNA is TGTGCCAGCAGTGGCGGGACAGTGGAGCTCGGTGAGCAGTTCTTC.

The chain is built from TRBV12-5 and TRBJ2-2, with 7 bases lining up with TRBD1. V shed 6 bases and J 2 bases; nucleotides not matched to a gene: 12. This CDR3 has 17 residues. The germline V gene encodes CDR1 LGHNT and CDR2 FRNRAP. The CDR3 sequence: CASGQRQGAVNTGELFF. The CDR3 region has the DNA TGTGCTAGTGGCCAGAGACAGGGTGCGGTAAACACCGGGGAGCTGTTTTTT.

By frequency in the sample, this clonotype is medium-sized. The chain has TRBV5-4 and TRBJ2-7; 15 bases fit TRBD2. The ends lost 2 bases at V and 6 bases at J; junction bases unmatched: 3. CDR3 length equals 15 residues. CDR1 and CDR2 (germline): SGHNT, YYREEE (reference sequence). The CDR3 DNA follows: TGTGCCAGCAGCTTTCCGGGACTAGCGGGAGGCGAGCAGTACTTC. Residues: CASSFPGLAGGEQYF. Combining the CDR3 with reference TRBV5-4 and TRBJ2-7 gives the whole variable domain ETGVTQSPTHLIKTRGQQVTLRCSSQSGHNTVSWYQQALGQGPQFIFQYYREEENGRGNFPPRFSGLQFPNYSSELNVNALELDDSALYLCASSFPGLAGGEQYFGPGTRLTVT.

This clonotype has more than one count but fewer than ten. This chain joins TRBV4-2 and TRBJ2-3; D may be TRBD2 (6 bases). The germline V gene has CDR1 LGHNA and CDR2 YNFKEQ. This CDR3 is 15 amino acids long. V lost 1 base and J 4 bases, leaving 12 bases between the germline ends. CDR3 sequence reads: CASSQAWDSPDTQYF. Written as DNA, the CDR3 is TGTGCCAGCAGCCAAGCGTGGGACTCCCCAGATACGCAGTATTTT.

The chain couples TRBV6-1 to TRBJ2-1; weak D call: TRBD1 (5 bases). The germline CDR1 and CDR2 sequences are MNHNS and SASEGT. V was cut by 2 bases and J by 8 bases, with 13 bases left in between. CDR3 length: 14 residues. The CDR3 nucleotides read TGTGCCAGCAGTGAAAGAGTTCAGGGCTATGAGCAGTTCTTC. Its translation is CASSERVQGYEQFF.

This clonotype was recorded only once. This sequence may be a read error, since a much larger clone differs from it by one base. This sequence joins TRBV18 and TRBJ2-7; either TRBD1 or TRBD2 may supply D (6 bases each). Germline V gives CDR1 KGHSH, CDR2 LQKENI. Deletions cut 6 bases from V and 5 bases from J, with 26 bases between. This CDR3 has 17 residues. CDR3 region: CASSQRPGAGFDNEQYF. CDR3 coding DNA: TGTGCCAGCTCGCAGCGACCAGGGGCGGGATTTGACAACGAGCAGTACTTC.

This chain uses TRBV20-1 with TRBJ2-5; 9 positions match TRBD2. The CDR3 runs 13 residues. Germline-derived CDR1 and CDR2 are DFQATT and SNEGSKA (reference sequence). With 5 bases clipped from V and 3 bases from J, the junction kept 4 bases outside the gene matches. CDR3 sequence: CSAPGLAKETQYF. The CDR3 DNA is TGCAGTGCTCCCGGACTAGCGAAAGAGACCCAGTACTTC.

Judged by abundance, this clonotype is medium-sized (0.01 to 0.1%). The chain carries TRBV5-1 and TRBJ2-2; 7 nucleotides agree with TRBD1. This CDR3 is 15 amino acids long. The V gene's germline CDR1 is SGHRS and CDR2 YFSETQ. The ends lost 4 bases at V and 8 bases at J; junction bases unmatched: 11. CDR3 region: CASSQGPGQQGELFF. CDR3 DNA sequence: TGCGCCAGCAGCCAAGGTCCGGGACAGCAAGGGGAGCTGTTTTTT.

The J gene is TRBJ2-3, the V gene TRBV20-1; 8 positions agree with TRBD2. Germline CDR1 reads DFQATT; CDR2 reads SNEGSKA (reference sequence). This CDR3 region has 14 residues. With V trimmed by 5 bases and J by 3 bases, 7 bases remained unmatched. This CDR3 reads CSAVAAGGTDTQYF. CDR3 nucleotide sequence: TGCAGTGCTGTCGCGGCGGGGGGTACAGATACGCAGTATTTT.

This clonotype was observed a handful of times. The chain employs TRBV6-1 and TRBJ1-5; 7 bases are shared with TRBD1. The V and J ends lost 4 bases and 4 bases, in that order; junction bases with no gene match: 7. The CDR3 has 15 residues. In germline, CDR1 is MNHNS, CDR2 SASEGT. CDR3 coding DNA: TGTGCCAGCAGTGGCGGGGACAGTCCGAATCAGCCCCAGCATTTT. This translates into CASSGGDSPNQPQHF.

By share, this clonotype ranks as medium-sized. This chain uses TRBV10-3 with TRBJ2-1; TRBD2 matches at 9 bases. From germline, CDR1 is ENHRY and CDR2 SYGVKD. Trimming at V came to 6 bases and at J to 5 bases, leaving 8 bases not matched to a gene. This CDR3 is 15 amino acids long. CDR3 nucleotides: TGTGCCATCAGCTACGAGGCTAGCGGGAACAATGAGCAGTTCTTC. Its translation is CAISYEASGNNEQFF.

The chain combines TRBV18 with TRBJ1-1; D not certain. Trimming shortened V by 6 bases and J by 6 bases, and 11 bases separated the two germline ends. Germline V gene lookup returns CDR1 KGHSH and CDR2 LQKENI. This CDR3 contains 12 residues. CDR3 amino acids: CASSSTTPEAFF. CDR3 bases: TGTGCCAGCTCTAGCACAACCCCTGAAGCTTTCTTT.

Relative to its sample, this clonotype is medium-sized. The rearrangement uses TRBV6-6 and TRBJ2-1; D remains unclear. From germline, CDR1 is MNHNY and CDR2 SVGAGI (reference sequence). The germline V and J ends were trimmed by 8 bases and 14 bases, with 16 bases remaining between them. This CDR3 region has 11 residues. CDR3 sequence: CASGVVSWEFF. The CDR3 DNA sequence: TGTGCCAGCGGAGTGGTCTCTTGGGAGTTCTTC.

The count of this clonotype is one. A much larger clone lies a single base off, so this may be a read error. The CDR3 DNA reads as TGTGCCAGTAGTATACCTTGGTTGGTGGACAGGGGAGGGAGCACCGGGGAGCTGTTTTTT. It codes for CASSIPWLVDRGGSTGELFF. The genes are TRBV19 and TRBJ2-2, with 9 bases identical to TRBD1. The CDR3 extends over 20 amino acids. Trimming removed 2 bases from V and 4 bases from J; junction bases left unmatched: 17. Germline values: CDR1 LNHDA, CDR2 SQIVND (reference sequence).

This clonotype was detected only a few times. V is TRBV12-3 or TRBV12-4 and J is TRBJ1-5; the D gene is possibly TRBD1 (5 bases). The germline V and J ends were trimmed by 6 bases and 3 bases, with 15 bases remaining between them. The CDR3 sequence is 15 residues long. CDR3 in amino acids: CASRLQVGDNQPQHF. The CDR3 nucleotides read TGTGCCAGCAGGCTACAGGTGGGGGACAATCAGCCCCAGCATTTT.

This clonotype counts as medium-sized. V gene TRBV10-3 combines with J gene TRBJ1-3; tentatively, D is TRBD1 (6 bases). This CDR3 comprises 14 residues. V lost 5 bases and J 6 bases, leaving 14 bases between the germline ends. The germline V gene encodes CDR1 ENHRY and CDR2 SYGVKD. CDR3 nucleotides: TGTGCCATCAGTCCAGGACAGAGCGTAAACACCATATATTTT. Translation gives CAISPGQSVNTIYF.

The genes are TRBV12-3 or TRBV12-4 and TRBJ1-1; tentatively, D is TRBD1 (6 bases). V lost 3 bases and J lost 1, with 6 bases in between. The CDR3 is 13 residues long. The CDR3 DNA reads as TGTGCCAGCAGTTTGACAGGGAACACTGAAGCTTTCTTT. Translating it yields CASSLTGNTEAFF.

The CDR3 reads CSARGYSNQPQHF. CDR3 coding DNA: TGCAGTGCTAGGGGATATAGCAATCAGCCCCAGCATTTT. The chain is built from TRBV20-1 and TRBJ1-5; D gene unclear. The germline V gene has CDR1 DFQATT and CDR2 SNEGSKA (reference sequence). CDR3 length equals 13 residues. Trimming took off 3 bases at V and 0 bases at J, with 6 bases between the two ends.

This clonotype appeared a few times. The V gene is TRBV18, the J gene TRBJ2-7, with 10 nucleotides matching TRBD2. CDR3 length: 17 residues. CDR1 KGHSH and CDR2 LQKENI come from the germline V gene. V dropped 1 base and J dropped 1; count of bases not matched to a gene: 7. The CDR3 region is CASSPLSTSGQSYEQYF. In DNA form, the CDR3 reads TGTGCCAGCTCACCACTTTCGACTAGCGGGCAATCCTACGAGCAGTACTTC.

The genes are TRBV12-3 or TRBV12-4 and TRBJ1-6, with D possibly TRBD1 on 5 matching bases. Trimming removed 5 bases from V and 6 bases from J, with 11 bases in between. The CDR3 is 14 amino acids. In DNA, the CDR3 is TGTGCCAGCAGTGCGCAGGGCCTTAATTCACCCCTCCACTTT. Translating it yields CASSAQGLNSPLHF.

This clonotype was observed a handful of times. This chain joins TRBV5-4 and TRBJ2-7; 10 nucleotides align to TRBD2. Trimming took 4 bases from V and 2 from J; bases not matched to a gene: 12. The CDR3 covers 17 residues. Germline V gives CDR1 SGHNT, CDR2 YYREEE (reference sequence). The CDR3 region has the DNA TGTGCCAGCAGCCCCTTTTCCGTAGCGGGAGGTACCTACGAGCAGTACTTC. Protein: CASSPFSVAGGTYEQYF.

This clonotype was detected only a few times. The chain recombines TRBV20-1 with TRBJ2-3; D gene uncertain. The CDR3 runs 14 residues. V was cut by 0 bases and J by 6 bases, with 13 bases left in between. Per the germline V gene, CDR1 is DFQATT and CDR2 is SNEGSKA (reference sequence). CDR3 in DNA: TGCAGTGCTAGAGATCTGGGAAGCTTCGATACGCAGTATTTT. Its protein is CSARDLGSFDTQYF.

The chain employs TRBV29-1 and TRBJ2-2; TRBD2 agrees at 10 bases. CDR3 length: 15 amino acids. Germline V CDR1 and CDR2: SQVTM, ANQGSEA. The trim removed 7 bases at V and 2 bases at J, leaving 7 bases unmatched. The CDR3 coding sequence is TGCAGCGCCGGGACTAGCGAATTTAACACCGGGGAGCTGTTTTTT. Translation gives CSAGTSEFNTGELFF.

Judged by abundance, this clonotype is medium-sized. This chain joins TRBV6-2 or TRBV6-3 and TRBJ2-5; the match to TRBD1 covers 7 bases. The V gene end was trimmed by 6 bases and the J gene end by 3 bases; junction bases not matched to a gene: 4. This CDR3 has 13 amino acids. Germline CDR1 and CDR2: MNHEY and SVGEGT. This CDR3 reads CASRGQSEETQYF. CDR3 sequence (DNA): TGTGCCAGCAGGGGACAGTCTGAAGAGACCCAGTACTTC.

There are a few counts of this clonotype. V gene TRBV7-9 combines with J gene TRBJ1-4; D gene uncertain. The CDR3 is 14 residues long. V dropped 2 bases and J dropped 0 bases, with 4 bases sitting between them. Germline CDR1 and CDR2: SEHNR and FQNEAQ (reference sequence). This CDR3 is CASSLNPTNEKLFF. CDR3 DNA sequence: TGTGCCAGCAGCTTAAATCCAACTAATGAAAAACTGTTTTTT. Full variable domain (remainder filled in from reference TRBV7-9 and TRBJ1-4): DTGVSQNPRHKITKRGQNVTFRCDPISEHNRLYWYRQTLGQGPEFLTYFQNEAQLEKSRLLSDRFSAERPKGSFSTLEIQRTEQGDSAMYLCASSLNPTNEKLFFGSGTQLSVL.

This sequence joins TRBV5-8 and TRBJ1-3; 7 positions match TRBD1. This CDR3 is 14 amino acids long. Germline V CDR1 and CDR2: SGHTS, YDEGEE. Trimming at V came to 6 bases and at J to 2 bases, leaving 5 bases not matched to a gene. CDR3 amino acids: CASTLTGTGNTIYF. CDR3 DNA sequence: TGTGCCAGCACCCTGACAGGGACTGGAAACACCATATATTTT. Full variable domain (remainder filled in from reference TRBV5-8 and TRBJ1-3): EAGVTQSPTHLIKTRGQQATLRCSPISGHTSVYWYQQALGLGLQFLLWYDEGEERNRGNFPPRFSGRQFPNYSSELNVNALELEDSALYLCASTLTGTGNTIYFGEGSWLTVV.

By its share, this clonotype is medium-sized. This chain connects TRBV19 to TRBJ2-3; 9 bases are shared with TRBD2. Looked up from germline, CDR1 is LNHDA and CDR2 is SQIVND (reference sequence). The CDR3 is made up of 14 amino acids. After removal of 7 bases from V and 2 bases from J, the junction contained 4 bases not matched to a gene. The CDR3 DNA reads TGTGCCAGTAAATTAGCGGGGGACACAGATACGCAGTATTTT. Protein product: CASKLAGDTDTQYF.

By share of the sample, this clonotype is medium-sized (0.01 to 0.1%). The chain links TRBV6-1 to TRBJ2-5, with a weak D call TRBD2 (6 bases). Germline V gene data show CDR1 as MNHNS and CDR2 as SASEGT. V lost 0 bases and J 1 base, leaving 12 bases between the germline ends. This CDR3 has 16 amino acids. The CDR3 nucleotides read TGTGCCAGCAGTGAAGCCGGCGGCGGGGTCCAAGAGACCCAGTACTTC. Its protein product is CASSEAGGGVQETQYF.